The T cell receptor beta chain described here comes from a study of T cell responses to AZD1222 COVID-19 vaccine. Data came from immunoSEQ multiplex PCR; TCRdb stores just in-frame clones and leaves some out. This sample yields around 95,000 clones, of which 88% are seen a single time; 2.8% belongs to the top ten. Study findings and constraints: Spike-wide vaccine-associated CD4 TCRs dominated at 160-218 and 743-854.

This clone has only a few counts. Its antigen is currently unknown. The TCR originated in an adult in good health. This specimen consisted of peripheral blood, obtained on day 0 of AZD1222 vaccination.

The CDR3 sequence: CASSQPGAAGNTIYF. DNA for the CDR3: TGCGCCAGCAGCCAACCAGGGGCTGCTGGAAACACCATATATTTT. The V and J genes are TRBV4-1 and TRBJ1-3, with D perhaps matching TRBD1 (6 bases). The V end was cut by 2 bases, the J end by 2 bases, with 10 bases between. Germline lookup yields CDR1 MGHRA and CDR2 YSYEKL. This CDR3 comprises 15 residues.